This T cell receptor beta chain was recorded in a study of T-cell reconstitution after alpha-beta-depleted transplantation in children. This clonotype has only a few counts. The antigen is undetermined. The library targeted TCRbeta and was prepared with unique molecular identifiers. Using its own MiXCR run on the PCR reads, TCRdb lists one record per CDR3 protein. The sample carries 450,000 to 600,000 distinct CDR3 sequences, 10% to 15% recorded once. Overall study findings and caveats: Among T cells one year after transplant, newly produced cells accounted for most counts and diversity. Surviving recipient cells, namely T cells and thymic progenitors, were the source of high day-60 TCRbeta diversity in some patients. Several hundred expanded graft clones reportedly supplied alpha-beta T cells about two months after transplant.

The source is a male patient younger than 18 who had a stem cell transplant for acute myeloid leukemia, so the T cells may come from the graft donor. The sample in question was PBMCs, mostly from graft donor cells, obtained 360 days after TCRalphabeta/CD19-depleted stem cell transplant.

DNA of the CDR3: TGTGCCATCTCACGGGGGTCCACAGATACGCAGTATTTT. Protein product: CAISRGSTDTQYF. The chain recombines TRBV12-3 or TRBV12-4 with TRBJ2-3; D may be TRBD2 (6 bases). Trimming removed 10 bases at V and 2 bases at J, with 13 bases between. The CDR3 contains 13 residues.